Listed below are T cell receptor beta chains from one sample, sequenced in a study of T cells in localized non-small cell lung cancer. Measured with immunoSEQ multiplex PCR; TCRdb has only the in-frame clones, and not every one. The sample carries about 59,000 clones, 80% to 90% recorded once. Sample: peripheral blood, taken before any cancer treatment. These receptors originate from a man aged 35-75 years with stage I squamous cell lung carcinoma. Both conserved end residues are part of each CDR3. D genes are given only for firm matches. Clone size appears in some rows only: once, few, many, or a class for an expanded clone.

TRBJ2-7	TRBV5-3	TRBD2	-	TGTGCCCCGAGGGCTAGCGGGGTGAACGTTACAACCTACGAGCAGTACTTC	CAPRASGVNVTTYEQYF
TRBJ1-5	TRBV15	-	-	TGTGCCACCAGCAGAGATCACAGCTCGCTGGATCAGCCCCAGCATTTT	CATSRDHSSLDQPQHF
TRBJ1-4	TRBV5-6	-	-	TGTGCCAGCAGCTTGTTGGGGGCTAGGAATGAAAAACTGTTTTTT	CASSLLGARNEKLFF
TRBJ1-4	TRBV5-4	-	-	TGTGCCAGCAGCCAACGAACCGCAGGGACTAATGAAAAACTGTTTTTT	CASSQRTAGTNEKLFF
TRBJ2-1	TRBV14	TRBD1	few	TGTGCCAGCAGCCAGGTCCCGGGACAGGGGGACAATGAGCAGTTCTTC	CASSQVPGQGDNEQFF
TRBJ1-5	TRBV28	-	-	TGTGCCAGCACGGGTTCCTATCAGCCCCAGCATTTT	CASTGSYQPQHF
TRBJ2-7	TRBV5-1	-	-	TGCGCCAGCAGCTTGGAAGGCATGGCCTACGAGCAGTACTTC	CASSLEGMAYEQYF
TRBJ2-7	TRBV4-3	-	-	TGCGCCAGCAGCCAGCCAGGGGAGTCCGAGCAGTACTTC	CASSQPGESEQYF
TRBJ1-1	TRBV7-2	-	-	TGTGCCAGCCCTACACAGGGTAGGAACACTGAAGCTTTCTTT	CASPTQGRNTEAFF
TRBJ1-3	TRBV19	-	once	TGTGCCAGTAGTCGCTGGGACTCTGGAAACACCATATATTTT	CASSRWDSGNTIYF
TRBJ1-3	TRBV5-1	TRBD1	-	TGCGCCAGCAGCTTGGTGGGACAGGGGGCCATCGTCTCTGGAAACACCATATATTTT	CASSLVGQGAIVSGNTIYF
TRBJ1-1	TRBV6-6	-	-	TGTGCCAGCAACCGAGAGAACACTGAAGCTTTCTTT	CASNRENTEAFF
TRBJ2-5	TRBV7-2	TRBD1	-	TGTGCCAGCAGCTTAGACAGGGGGCAAGAGACCCAGTACTTC	CASSLDRGQETQYF
TRBJ2-5	TRBV18	TRBD2	-	TGTGCCAGCTCGCCCTTTAGCGGGGGGACTCAAGAGACCCAGTACTTC	CASSPFSGGTQETQYF